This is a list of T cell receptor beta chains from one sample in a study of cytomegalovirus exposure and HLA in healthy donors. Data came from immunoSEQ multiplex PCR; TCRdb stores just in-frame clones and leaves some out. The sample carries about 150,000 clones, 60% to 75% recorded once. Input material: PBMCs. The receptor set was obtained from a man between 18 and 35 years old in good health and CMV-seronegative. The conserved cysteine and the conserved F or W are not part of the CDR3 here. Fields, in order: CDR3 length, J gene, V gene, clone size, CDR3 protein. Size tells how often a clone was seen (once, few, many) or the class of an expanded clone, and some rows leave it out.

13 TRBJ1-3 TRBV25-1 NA ASSRTGSSGNTIY
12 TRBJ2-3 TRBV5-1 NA ASSDGGGPDTQY
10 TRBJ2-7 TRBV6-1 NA ASSVIEYEQY
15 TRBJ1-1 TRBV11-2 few ASSLGLADLGGTEAF
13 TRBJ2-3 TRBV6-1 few ASRLDSYLTDTQY
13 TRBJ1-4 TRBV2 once ASSRHTGSNEKLF
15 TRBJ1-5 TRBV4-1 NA ASSQGGVRGRGQPQH
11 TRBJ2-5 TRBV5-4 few ASSPKGAGTQY
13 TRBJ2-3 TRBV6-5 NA ASSYSGREGDTQY
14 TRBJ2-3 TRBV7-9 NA ASSLAASGGTDTQY
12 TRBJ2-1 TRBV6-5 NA ASRLGVSYNEQF
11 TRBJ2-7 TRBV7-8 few ASSDDRVYEQY
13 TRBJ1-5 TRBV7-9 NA ASSLGLASNQPQH
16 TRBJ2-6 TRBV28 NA ASTPGAGQYSGANGLT
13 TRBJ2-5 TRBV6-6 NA ASSYATFPTETQY
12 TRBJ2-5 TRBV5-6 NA ASSKTGVQETQY